The T cell receptor (beta chain) described here comes from a study of blood T cell repertoires in COVID-19. Overall study context: Samples came from the United States, Italy and Spain, spanning acute and convalescent COVID-19. Nucleic acid was either cDNA or gDNA, and it came from T cells, B-cell-depleted T cells, or PBMCs.

Patients at the Seattle site were enrolled during active infection and followed longitudinally. The CDR3 covers 13 residues. Trimming cost V 5 bases and J 8 bases; bases outside gene matches: 7. Germline-derived CDR1 and CDR2 are MDHEN and SYDVKM. Only in-frame clones appear in the TCRdb table, and some are missing; sequencing was by immunoSEQ multiplex PCR. The sample has a few hundred thousand clones; around 92% are singletons. The receptor was isolated from a person between 18 and 30 years old with COVID-19, enrolled during active disease. The sequencing input was peripheral blood. The V call is TRBV28, the J call TRBJ1-2; 8 bases match TRBD1. Written as DNA, the CDR3 is TGTGCCAGCAGTCGCGGACAGGGAGAGGGCTACACCTTC. Amino acids: CASSRGQGEGYTF.